Included here is one TCR beta chain sequence, with context. The antigen it binds to is not known. No much larger clonotype is one base removed from it; base qualities were not supplied. High-throughput TCR beta sequencing profiled peripheral blood CD8+ and CD4+ T cells from healthy donors, Susac syndrome patients and multiple sclerosis patients. Susac syndrome patients met recently defined diagnostic criteria for definite or probable disease. Bulk CD8+ and CD4+ T cells were purified magnetically by negative isolation, whereas CD8+ TEMRA cells were enriched by FACS. Blood was collected in EDTA tubes and processed within 24 hours, with PBMCs isolated through density gradient centrifugation. PBMCs intended for TCR sequencing were cryopreserved in liquid nitrogen and thawed later in a water bath at 37 degrees C. The sorted or isolated CD4+, CD8+ and CD8+ TEMRA cells reached a purity of at least 90%. These data originate in a study of CD8 T cells in Susac syndrome (dated by TCRdb to the late 2010s). Study-wide context: Of the Susac syndrome patients who were sequenced, more than five had clinically active disease and about 8 were in clinical remission. Susac syndrome patients were therapy-naive, on corticosteroids (some also receiving IVIg), or on IVIg alone at blood withdrawal. Whether CD8+ T cell activation and differentiation in Susac syndrome was antigen driven was tested using repertoire sequencing.

RNA was extracted with the RNeasy kit and about 0.5 to 1 ug was reverse transcribed using random hexamers. TCR beta CDR3 regions were amplified with the immunoSEQ multiplex PCR assay covering 54 Vbeta and 13 Jbeta segments. To correct PCR amplification bias, a synthetic template baseline was used for both primer optimization and computational correction. The authors' analysis ran thus. Only productive sequences were kept, with reads annotated to V, D and J genes according to IMGT and analyzed in immunoSEQ Analyzer. To calculate clonality, Shannon entropy was normalized by log2 of the number of productive unique sequences and then subtracted from one. For each patient and control, public and private clones were evaluated within the 100 most prevalent clones. Susac-specific clones were defined as absent from healthy and MS cohorts, over a thousand published viral clones and other ImmuneACCESS disease sequences. TCRdb trimmed public reads at Q25 via fastp, called clones via MiXCR and kept in-frame beta chains. Rows matching on CDR3 protein sequence are summarized as one entry with the most common DNA and genes. The V and J calls here are based on TCRdb, not the publication. Within this sample are some 160,000 distinct CDR3 sequences, with 94% of them counted one time only. In total, the top ten clones hold 0.1% to 0.13% of the sample.

Broad study findings and their caveats: The CD4+ T cell repertoire of patients with Susac syndrome showed no detectable clonal expansion. The study acknowledged that relatively few individuals were included in the TCR sequencing and HLA analysis.

From cysteine to phenylalanine, the CDR3 is 12 amino acids long. Left in the record is the CDR3 DNA by itself, 36 bases read in frame from the first base. Trimming costs V 6 bases and J 11 bases, and their ends lie 13 bases apart. The TCR was taken from a human donor with Susac syndrome. The V and J genes are TRBV12-3 or TRBV12-4 and TRBJ1-4; the D gene assignment is ambiguous. Source material: CD4+ T cells from PBMCs. The CDR3 region reads CASRFSSAKLFF. The nucleotide sequence is given as TGTGCCAGCAGATTTAGTAGCGCGAAACTGTTTTTT.